This paragraph reports one TCR beta chain. The antigen is unknown. The data belong to a study of cytomegalovirus exposure and HLA in healthy donors. In the study overall: The roughly 130 validation repertoires used the same platform as the roughly 700 first-cohort repertoires (as reported by a later analysis). Study-level points and caveats: In vitro data verified a few CMV-associated chains as specific for CMV antigens. That first-cohort TCR clusters tended to co-occur in the roughly 130 validation repertoires was found in a later analysis.

The V gene's germline CDR1 is LNHDA and CDR2 SQIVND (reference sequence). The germline V and J ends were trimmed by 8 bases and 6 bases, with 7 bases remaining between them. The CDR3 length is 10 residues. Sequenced by immunoSEQ multiplex PCR; TCRdb stores in-frame clones only, minus some. The table lists 130,000 to 150,000 clones, approximately 88% of them singletons. The receptor was derived from a man aged 18-30 years in good health and CMV-seropositive. The chain joins TRBV19 to TRBJ1-2; possible D gene TRBD1, 5 bases. Input material: PBMCs. CDR3 DNA: TGTGCCAGTTCGGGGGATGGCTACACCTTC. Protein: CASSGDGYTF.